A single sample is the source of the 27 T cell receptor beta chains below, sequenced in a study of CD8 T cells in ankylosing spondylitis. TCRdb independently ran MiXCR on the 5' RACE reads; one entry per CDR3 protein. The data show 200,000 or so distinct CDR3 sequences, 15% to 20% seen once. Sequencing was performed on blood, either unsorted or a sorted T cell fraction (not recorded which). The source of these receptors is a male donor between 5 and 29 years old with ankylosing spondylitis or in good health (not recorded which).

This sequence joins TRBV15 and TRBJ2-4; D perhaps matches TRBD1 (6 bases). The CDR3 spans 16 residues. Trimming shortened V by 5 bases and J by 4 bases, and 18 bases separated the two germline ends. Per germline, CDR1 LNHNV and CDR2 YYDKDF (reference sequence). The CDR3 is CATSVGQLGGKNIQYF. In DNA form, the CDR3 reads TGTGCCACCAGCGTCGGACAGCTAGGGGGTAAAAACATTCAGTACTTC.

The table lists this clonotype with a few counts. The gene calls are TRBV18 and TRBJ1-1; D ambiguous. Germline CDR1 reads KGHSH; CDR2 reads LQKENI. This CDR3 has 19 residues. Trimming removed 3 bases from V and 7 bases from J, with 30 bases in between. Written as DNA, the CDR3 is TGTGCCAGCTCACCGATAATAAAGGCGGACGGATTTCCTAAGGGTGAAGCTTTCTTT. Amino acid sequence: CASSPIIKADGFPKGEAFF. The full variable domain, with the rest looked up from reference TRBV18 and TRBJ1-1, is NAGVMQNPRHLVRRRGQEARLRCSPMKGHSHVYWYRQLPEEGLKFMVYLQKENIIDESGMPKERFSAEFPKEGPSILRIQQVVRGDSAAYFCASSPIIKADGFPKGEAFFGQGTRLTVV.

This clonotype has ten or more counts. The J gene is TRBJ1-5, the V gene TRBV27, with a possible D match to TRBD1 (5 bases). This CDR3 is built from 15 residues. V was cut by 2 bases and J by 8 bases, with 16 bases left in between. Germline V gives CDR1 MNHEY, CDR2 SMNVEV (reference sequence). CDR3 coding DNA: TGTGCCAGCAGTTTAGGGGTCGGGGCGAGTAAGCCCCAGCATTTT. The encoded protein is CASSLGVGASKPQHF.

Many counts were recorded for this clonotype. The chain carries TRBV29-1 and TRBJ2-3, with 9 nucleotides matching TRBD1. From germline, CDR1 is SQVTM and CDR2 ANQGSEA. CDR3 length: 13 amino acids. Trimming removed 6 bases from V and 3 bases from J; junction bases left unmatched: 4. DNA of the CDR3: TGCAGCGTGGGACAGGGAGGGACAGATACGCAGTATTTT. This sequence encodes CSVGQGGTDTQYF.

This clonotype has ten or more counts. The CDR3 nucleotides are TGTGCCAGCAGCCCTTCTGTACTCACAGATACGCAGTATTTT. Translation: CASSPSVLTDTQYF. J is TRBJ2-3 and V is TRBV7-9; no clear D gene. Germline V gene data show CDR1 as SEHNR and CDR2 as FQNEAQ (reference sequence). Trimming shortened V by 5 bases and J by 2 bases, and 11 bases separated the two germline ends. This CDR3 spans 14 amino acids. The whole variable domain, remainder taken from reference TRBV7-9 and TRBJ2-3, is DTGVSQNPRHKITKRGQNVTFRCDPISEHNRLYWYRQTLGQGPEFLTYFQNEAQLEKSRLLSDRFSAERPKGSFSTLEIQRTEQGDSAMYLCASSPSVLTDTQYFGPGTRLTVL.

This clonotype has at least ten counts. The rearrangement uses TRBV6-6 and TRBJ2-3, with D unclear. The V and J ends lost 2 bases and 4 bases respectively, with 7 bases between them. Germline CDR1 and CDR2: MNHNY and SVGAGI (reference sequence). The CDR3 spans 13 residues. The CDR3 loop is CASSYLSADTQYF. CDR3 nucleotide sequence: TGTGCCAGCAGTTACCTCAGCGCAGATACGCAGTATTTT.

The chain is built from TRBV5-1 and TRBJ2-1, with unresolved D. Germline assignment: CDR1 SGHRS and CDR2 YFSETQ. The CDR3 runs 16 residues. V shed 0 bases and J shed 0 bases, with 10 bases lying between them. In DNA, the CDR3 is TGCGCCAGCAGCTTGGGGACCGCGAGCTCCTACAATGAGCAGTTCTTC. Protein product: CASSLGTASSYNEQFF.

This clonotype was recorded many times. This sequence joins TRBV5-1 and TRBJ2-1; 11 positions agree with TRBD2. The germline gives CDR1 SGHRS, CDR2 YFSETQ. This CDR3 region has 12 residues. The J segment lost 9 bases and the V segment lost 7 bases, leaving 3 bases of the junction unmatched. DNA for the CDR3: TGCGCCAGCGGGGGACTAGCGGTTGAGCAGTTCTTC. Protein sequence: CASGGLAVEQFF. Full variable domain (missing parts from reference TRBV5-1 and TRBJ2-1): KAGVTQTPRYLIKTRGQQVTLSCSPISGHRSVSWYQQTPGQGLQFLFEYFSETQRNKGNFPGRFSGRQFSNSRSEMNVSTLELGDSALYLCASGGLAVEQFFGPGTRLTVL.

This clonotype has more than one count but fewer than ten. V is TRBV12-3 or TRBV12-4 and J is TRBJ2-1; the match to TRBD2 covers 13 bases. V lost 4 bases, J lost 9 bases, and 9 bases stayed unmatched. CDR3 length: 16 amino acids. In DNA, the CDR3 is TGTGCCAGCAGTTCCCCCCGGACTAGCGGGAGAGGTGAGCAGTTCTTC. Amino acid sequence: CASSSPRTSGRGEQFF.

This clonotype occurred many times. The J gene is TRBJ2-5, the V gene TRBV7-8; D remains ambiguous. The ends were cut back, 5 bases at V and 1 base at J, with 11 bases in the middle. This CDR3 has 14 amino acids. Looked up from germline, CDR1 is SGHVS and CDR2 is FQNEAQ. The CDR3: CASSRRLPQETQYF. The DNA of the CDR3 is TGTGCCAGCAGCCGCCGGCTACCCCAAGAGACCCAGTACTTC.

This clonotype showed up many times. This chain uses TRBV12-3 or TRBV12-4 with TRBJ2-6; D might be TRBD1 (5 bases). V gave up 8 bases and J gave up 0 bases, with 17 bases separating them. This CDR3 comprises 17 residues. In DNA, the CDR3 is TGTGCCAGCCACGACGGCAGGGTAAACTCTGGGGCCAACGTCCTGACTTTC. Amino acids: CASHDGRVNSGANVLTF.

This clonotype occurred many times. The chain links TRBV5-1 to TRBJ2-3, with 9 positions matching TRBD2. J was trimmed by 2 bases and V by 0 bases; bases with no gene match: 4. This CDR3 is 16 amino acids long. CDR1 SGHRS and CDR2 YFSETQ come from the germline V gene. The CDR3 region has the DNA TGCGCCAGCAGCTTGGATCGGACTAGCGTCACAGATACGCAGTATTTT. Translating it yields CASSLDRTSVTDTQYF. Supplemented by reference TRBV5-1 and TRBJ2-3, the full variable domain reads KAGVTQTPRYLIKTRGQQVTLSCSPISGHRSVSWYQQTPGQGLQFLFEYFSETQRNKGNFPGRFSGRQFSNSRSEMNVSTLELGDSALYLCASSLDRTSVTDTQYFGPGTRLTVL.

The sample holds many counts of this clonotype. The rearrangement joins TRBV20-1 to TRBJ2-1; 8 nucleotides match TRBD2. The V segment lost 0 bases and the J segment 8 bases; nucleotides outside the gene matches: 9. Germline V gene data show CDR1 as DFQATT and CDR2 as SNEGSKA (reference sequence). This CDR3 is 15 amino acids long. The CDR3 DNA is TGCAGTGCTAGAGAGGCCAGCGGGAGTATCCATGAGCAGTTCTTC. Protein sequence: CSAREASGSIHEQFF.

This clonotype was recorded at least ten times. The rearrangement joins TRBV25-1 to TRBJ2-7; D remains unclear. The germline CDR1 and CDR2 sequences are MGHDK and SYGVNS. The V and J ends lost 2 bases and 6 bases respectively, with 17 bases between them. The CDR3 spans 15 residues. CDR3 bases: TGTGCCAGCAGTGAAAGGGCTGGCTACTGCTTCGAGCAGTACTTC. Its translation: CASSERAGYCFEQYF.

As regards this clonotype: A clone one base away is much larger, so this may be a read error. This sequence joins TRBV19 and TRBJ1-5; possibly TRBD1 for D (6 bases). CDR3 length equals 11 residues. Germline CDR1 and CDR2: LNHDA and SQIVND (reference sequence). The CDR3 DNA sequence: TGTGCCAATAGTGGACGGACAGACCAGCATTTT. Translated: CANSGRTDQHF.

In DNA form, the CDR3 reads TGCGCCAGCAGCCAAGATATGGAGGTTGAGCAGTTCTTC. Protein sequence: CASSQDMEVEQFF. The chain has TRBV4-3 and TRBJ2-1; perhaps TRBD2 as D (5 bases). This CDR3 spans 13 amino acids. Germline V gene lookup returns CDR1 LGHNA and CDR2 YSLEER. Trimming pared 0 bases from V and 9 bases from J, leaving 9 bases between.

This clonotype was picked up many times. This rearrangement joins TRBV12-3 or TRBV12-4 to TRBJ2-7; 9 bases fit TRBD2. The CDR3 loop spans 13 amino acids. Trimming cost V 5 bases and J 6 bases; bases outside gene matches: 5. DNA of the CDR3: TGTGCCAGCAGTACTGGAGCGGGAGGCGAGCAGTACGTC. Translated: CASSTGAGGEQYV.

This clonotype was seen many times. DNA of the CDR3: TGTGCCAGCAGCTTGGCGGGCGACGGCTATGGCTACACCTTC. Amino acid sequence: CASSLAGDGYGYTF. V is TRBV5-5 and J is TRBJ1-2, with no clear D. The CDR3 extends over 14 amino acids. V was clipped by 0 bases and J by 4 bases, with 10 bases between them. Germline-derived CDR1 and CDR2 are SGHKS and YYEKEE (reference sequence).

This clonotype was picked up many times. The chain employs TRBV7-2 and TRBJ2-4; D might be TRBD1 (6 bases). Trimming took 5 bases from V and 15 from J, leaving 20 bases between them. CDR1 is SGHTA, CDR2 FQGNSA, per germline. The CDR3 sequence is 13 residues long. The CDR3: CASSPQTGLRGYF. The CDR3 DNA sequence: TGTGCCAGCAGCCCACAGACAGGTTTACGCGGGTACTTC.

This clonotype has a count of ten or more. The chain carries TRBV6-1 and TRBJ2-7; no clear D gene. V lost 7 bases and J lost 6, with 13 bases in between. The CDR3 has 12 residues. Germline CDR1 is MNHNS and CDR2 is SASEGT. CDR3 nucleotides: TGTGCCAGCAAGGGCTTCCTACCCGAGCAGTACGTC. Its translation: CASKGFLPEQYV.

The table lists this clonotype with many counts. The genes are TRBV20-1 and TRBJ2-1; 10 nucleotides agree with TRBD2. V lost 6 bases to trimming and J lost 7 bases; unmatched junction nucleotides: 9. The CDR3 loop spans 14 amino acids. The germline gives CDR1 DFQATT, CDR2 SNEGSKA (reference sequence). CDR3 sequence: CSATRTSGRNEQFF. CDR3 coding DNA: TGCAGTGCCACAAGGACTAGCGGAAGGAATGAGCAGTTCTTC.

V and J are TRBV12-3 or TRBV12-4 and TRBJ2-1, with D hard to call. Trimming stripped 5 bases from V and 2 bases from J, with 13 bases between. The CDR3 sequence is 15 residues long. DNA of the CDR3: TGTGCCAGCAGTACCCCCGCACCTACCTACAATGAGCAGTTCTTC. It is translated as CASSTPAPTYNEQFF.

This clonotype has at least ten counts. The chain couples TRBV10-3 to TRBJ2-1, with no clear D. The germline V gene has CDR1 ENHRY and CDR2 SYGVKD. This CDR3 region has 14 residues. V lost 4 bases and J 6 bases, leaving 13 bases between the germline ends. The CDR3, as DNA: TGTGCCATCAGTGGGGTCGGTTTGGGCAATGAGCAGTTCTTC. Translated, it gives CAISGVGLGNEQFF.

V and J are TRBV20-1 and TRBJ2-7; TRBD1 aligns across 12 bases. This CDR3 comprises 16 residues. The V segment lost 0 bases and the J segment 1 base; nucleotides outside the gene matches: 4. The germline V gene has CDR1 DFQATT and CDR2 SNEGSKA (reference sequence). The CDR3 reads CSARDRDRGQSYEQYF. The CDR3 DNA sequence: TGCAGTGCTAGAGACCGGGACAGGGGGCAGTCCTACGAGCAGTACTTC.

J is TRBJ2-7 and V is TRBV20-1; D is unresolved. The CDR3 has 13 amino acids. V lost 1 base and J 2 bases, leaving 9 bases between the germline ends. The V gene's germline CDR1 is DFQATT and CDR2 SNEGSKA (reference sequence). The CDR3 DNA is TGCAGTGCTAGAGGACAAGGGACCTACGAGCAGTACTTC. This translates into CSARGQGTYEQYF.

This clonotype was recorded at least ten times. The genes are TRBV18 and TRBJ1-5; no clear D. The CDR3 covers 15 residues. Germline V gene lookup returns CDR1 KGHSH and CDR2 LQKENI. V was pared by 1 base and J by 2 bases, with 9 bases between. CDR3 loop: CASSPQRARNQPQHF. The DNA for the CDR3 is TGTGCCAGCTCACCACAAAGGGCCCGCAATCAGCCCCAGCATTTT.

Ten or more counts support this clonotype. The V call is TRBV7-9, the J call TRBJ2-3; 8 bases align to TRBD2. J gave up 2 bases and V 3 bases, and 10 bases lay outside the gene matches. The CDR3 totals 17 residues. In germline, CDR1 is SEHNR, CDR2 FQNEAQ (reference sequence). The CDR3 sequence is CASSFGRLARHTDTQYF. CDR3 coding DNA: TGTGCCAGCAGCTTCGGGAGACTAGCGCGACACACAGATACGCAGTATTTT.